This T cell receptor beta chain is from a study of prognosis after radiotherapy for stage I lung cancer. Background on the study: No patient received concurrent therapy with stereotactic body radiotherapy.

Unmatched junction bases numbered 7, after V lost 3 bases and J lost 5 bases. This CDR3 spans 16 amino acids. Germline values: CDR1 SGHRS, CDR2 YFSETQ. Researchers used two-round multiplex PCR to amplify TCR beta CDR3 starting from genomic DNA. Individual primers that were specific to each TRBV and TRBJ gene served in first-round PCR. Universal primers drove the second round of PCR amplification. TCRdb processed the multiplex PCR reads anew with MiXCR; each CDR3 protein has one entry. The sample has about 47,000 distinct CDR3 sequences, roughly 35% seen once. The authors drew roughly 6.5 milliliters of peripheral blood at each of two time points. This clonotype was found many times.

The rearrangement links TRBV5-1 to TRBJ2-5, with 13 bases that match TRBD2. This receptor was obtained from a donor older than 45 with non-small cell lung cancer. This specimen consisted of PBMCs, obtained before or after stereotactic body radiation therapy (not recorded which). CDR3 sequence reads: CASSSGLAGKVETQYF. Written as DNA, the CDR3 is TGCGCCAGCAGCTCGGGACTAGCGGGAAAGGTGGAGACCCAGTACTTC.